This passage covers 27 T cell receptor beta chains from one sample sequenced in a study of T cells in localized non-small cell lung cancer. Sequencing used immunoSEQ multiplex PCR; TCRdb keeps in-frame clones, though not all of them. The profile shows tens of thousands of clones, 88% of them singletons. The input for sequencing was peripheral blood, taken before any cancer treatment. These receptors were taken from a woman aged 40-69 years with stage I squamous cell lung carcinoma.

V is TRBV5-1 and J is TRBJ2-5; no firm D call. Germline V gene lookup returns CDR1 SGHRS and CDR2 YFSETQ. The CDR3 covers 13 residues. V lost 4 bases and J 0 bases, leaving 7 bases between the germline ends. Written as DNA, the CDR3 is TGCGCCAGCAGCCTCGACTACCAAGAGACCCAGTACTTC. Translation gives CASSLDYQETQYF. The variable domain in full, with the rest retrieved from reference TRBV5-1 and TRBJ2-5, is KAGVTQTPRYLIKTRGQQVTLSCSPISGHRSVSWYQQTPGQGLQFLFEYFSETQRNKGNFPGRFSGRQFSNSRSEMNVSTLELGDSALYLCASSLDYQETQYFGPGTRLLVL.

The chain uses TRBV7-8 and TRBJ1-2, with D unresolved. The CDR3 contains 16 residues. CDR1 is SGHVS and CDR2 is FQNEAQ in the germline V gene. V lost 1 base and J 5 bases, leaving 17 bases between the germline ends. The CDR3 coding sequence is TGTGCCAGCAGCTTAGGGGGTCGCCAGGCGGCATATGGCTACACCTTC. Its protein product is CASSLGGRQAAYGYTF. Supplemented by reference TRBV7-8 and TRBJ1-2, the full variable domain reads GAGVSQSPRYKVAKRGQDVALRCDPISGHVSLFWYQQALGQGPEFLTYFQNEAQLDKSGLPSDRFFAERPEGSVSTLKIQRTQQEDSAVYLCASSLGGRQAAYGYTFGSGTRLTVV.

The V call is TRBV11-2, the J call TRBJ1-1; 10 bases fit TRBD1. V lost 3 bases, J lost 5 bases, and 9 bases stayed unmatched. The CDR3 runs to 16 residues. The V gene's germline CDR1 is SGHAT and CDR2 FQNNGV. The CDR3 is CASSLTTGGRWTEAFF. In nucleotides, the CDR3 is TGTGCCAGCAGCTTGACGACAGGGGGCAGGTGGACTGAAGCTTTCTTT.

This clone has only a few counts. This chain joins TRBV6-1 and TRBJ1-2, with no clear D. This CDR3 comprises 11 residues. CDR1 is MNHNS and CDR2 is SASEGT in the germline V gene. The V end was cut by 5 bases, the J end by 2 bases, with 3 bases between. CDR3 region: CASSLNYGYTF. CDR3 sequence (DNA): TGTGCCAGCAGTCTGAACTATGGCTACACCTTC.

As concerns this clone: The sample carries other DNA sequences with the same CDR3. The genes are TRBV5-1 and TRBJ2-1; 8 bases match TRBD2. This CDR3 spans 19 amino acids. V dropped 0 bases and J dropped 0; count of bases not matched to a gene: 11. Germline lookup yields CDR1 SGHRS and CDR2 YFSETQ. The CDR3 sequence: CASSLAPSGGRSSYNEQFF. The CDR3 coding sequence is TGCGCCAGCAGCTTGGCCCCCAGCGGGGGTCGTAGCTCCTACAATGAGCAGTTCTTC.

In this sample, this clone turned up once. The chain recombines TRBV6-5 with TRBJ2-7, with 9 bases lining up with TRBD1. From germline, CDR1 is MNHEY and CDR2 SVGAGI. CDR3 length equals 14 residues. V lost 2 bases, J lost 7 bases, and 6 bases stayed unmatched. Written as DNA, the CDR3 is TGTGCCAGCAGTTACACAGGGGGCTCGCATGAGCAGTACTTC. This translates into CASSYTGGSHEQYF.

This clone was recorded a few times. The chain carries TRBV2 and TRBJ1-1, with 7 bases identical to TRBD1. Germline values: CDR1 SNHLY, CDR2 FYNNEI. Trimming removed 5 bases from V and 1 base from J; junction bases left unmatched: 4. This CDR3 comprises 14 residues. In DNA, the CDR3 is TGTGCCAGCAGTCCCCGGGACAGGAACACTGAAGCTTTCTTT. This gives the protein CASSPRDRNTEAFF.

The genes are TRBV5-1 and TRBJ2-5; a weak D match, TRBD2 (6 bases). Germline V gene data show CDR1 as SGHRS and CDR2 as YFSETQ. V was clipped by 0 bases and J by 7 bases, with 10 bases between them. The CDR3 runs to 13 residues. CDR3 in amino acids: CASSLGGTGTQYF. In DNA, the CDR3 is TGCGCCAGCAGCTTGGGCGGGACGGGGACCCAGTACTTC.

V usage is TRBV5-1 and J usage is TRBJ2-7; 8 bases are shared with TRBD1. The germline V gene has CDR1 SGHRS and CDR2 YFSETQ. V lost 4 bases and J lost 6; bases outside the gene matches: 6. This CDR3 comprises 13 residues. The CDR3 DNA is TGCGCCAGCAGCCCAGGACAGGGTGCCGAGCAGTACTTC. This codes for CASSPGQGAEQYF.

This sequence joins TRBV9 and TRBJ2-1; D not resolved. Germline V CDR1 and CDR2: SGDLS, YYNGEE. This CDR3 spans 15 amino acids. V was pared by 0 bases and J by 4 bases, with 11 bases between. The CDR3 DNA is TGTGCCAGCAGCGTAGGCCCTCTAGAGTACAATGAGCAGTTCTTC. Translated: CASSVGPLEYNEQFF.

This clone was seen only once. The chain is built from TRBV4-1 and TRBJ1-4, with 9 bases fitting TRBD1. Germline values: CDR1 MGHRA, CDR2 YSYEKL. CDR3 length equals 16 residues. The V and J ends lost 0 bases and 5 bases, in that order; junction bases with no gene match: 4. The CDR3 sequence is CASSQEGQGRNEKLFF. Here the CDR3 DNA reads TGCGCCAGCAGCCAAGAGGGACAGGGAAGAAATGAAAAACTGTTTTTT.

The chain recombines TRBV7-9 with TRBJ1-2; a weak D match, TRBD1 (5 bases). The V gene's germline CDR1 is SEHNR and CDR2 FQNEAQ (reference sequence). The CDR3 has 15 amino acids. The V end was cut by 4 bases, the J end by 5 bases, with 17 bases between. The CDR3 bases are TGTGCCAGCAGCTCCTCCACCGCGGGGGGGTATGGCTACACCTTC. Its protein product is CASSSSTAGGYGYTF.

The chain joins TRBV20-1 to TRBJ1-1; the D gene is possibly TRBD1 (6 bases). Germline V gene lookup returns CDR1 DFQATT and CDR2 SNEGSKA (reference sequence). Trimming left V 5 bases short and J 11 bases short, with 15 bases between. The CDR3 covers 11 residues. CDR3 nucleotide sequence: TGCAGTGCTTCAACCCAGGGGCCTGCTTTCTTT. Translated, it gives CSASTQGPAFF.

The chain links TRBV30 to TRBJ2-6; no firm D call. V was clipped by 2 bases and J by 0 bases, with 11 bases between them. This CDR3 has 16 amino acids. Germline CDR1 is GTSNPN and CDR2 is SVGIG (reference sequence). The CDR3 is CAWSLGSNSGANVLTF. CDR3 coding DNA: TGTGCCTGGAGTTTAGGGTCCAACTCTGGGGCCAACGTCCTGACTTTC.

The chain joins TRBV5-1 to TRBJ1-1, with D perhaps matching TRBD1 (6 bases). CDR3 size: 14 residues. The germline gives CDR1 SGHRS, CDR2 YFSETQ. V shed 4 bases and J shed 8 bases, with 18 bases lying between them. CDR3 coding DNA: TGCGCCAGCAGCATTACCGGGACACCAAACGAAGCTTTCTTT. Translation gives CASSITGTPNEAFF.

The chain employs TRBV6-5 and TRBJ2-7; possibly TRBD2 for D (7 bases). There are 14 residues in the CDR3. Germline V gene lookup returns CDR1 MNHEY and CDR2 SVGAGI. V was cut by 4 bases and J by 0 bases, with 10 bases left in between. CDR3 nucleotides: TGTGCCAGCAGTTTTCGGGGGGCCTCCTACGAGCAGTACTTC. As protein: CASSFRGASYEQYF.

V gene TRBV19 combines with J gene TRBJ1-1; TRBD1 agrees at 7 bases. The CDR3 loop spans 15 amino acids. Germline V gene data show CDR1 as LNHDA and CDR2 as SQIVND (reference sequence). V lost 4 bases, J lost 6 bases, and 11 bases stayed unmatched. For the CDR3, the DNA is TGTGCCAGTAGTACTAGACAGGGAGGAAGGCCTGAAGCTTTCTTT. It is translated as CASSTRQGGRPEAFF.

Only one count was recorded for this clone. This rearrangement joins TRBV2 to TRBJ1-1; possible D gene TRBD1, 5 bases. V was clipped by 6 bases and J by 1 base, with 21 bases between them. The germline V gene encodes CDR1 SNHLY and CDR2 FYNNEI. The CDR3 has 17 amino acids. The chain's CDR3 is CASSRPRGDHGNTEAFF. Written as DNA, the CDR3 is TGTGCCAGCAGCCGACCTCGGGGGGACCATGGGAACACTGAAGCTTTCTTT.

Regarding this clone: Sequence at one end of the junction differs from germline and may be a read error. CDR3 DNA sequence: TGCGCCAGCCGTGAGGGAAATACGCAGTATTTT. It is translated as CASREGNTQYF. J is TRBJ2-3 and V is TRBV10-1, with D perhaps matching TRBD2 (5 bases). Looked up from germline, CDR1 is WNHNN and CDR2 is SYGVQD (reference sequence). The CDR3 sequence is 11 residues long.

This rearrangement joins TRBV7-9 to TRBJ1-4; TRBD1 matches 9 bases. Germline CDR1 reads SEHNR; CDR2 reads FQNEAQ (reference sequence). Trimming at V came to 8 bases and at J to 8 bases, leaving 12 bases not matched to a gene. The length of the CDR3 is 15 residues. The CDR3 here is CASGRDGQGNEKLFF. In nucleotides, the CDR3 is TGTGCCAGCGGTCGAGACGGACAGGGGAACGAAAAACTGTTTTTT.

CDR3 nucleotides: TGTGCCAGCAGTGCCCCGGGACAGGGTGACGAGCAGTACTTC. This encodes CASSAPGQGDEQYF. The rearrangement joins TRBV2 to TRBJ2-7; 9 bases fit TRBD1. With V trimmed by 4 bases and J by 5 bases, 6 bases remained unmatched. The CDR3 runs 14 residues. CDR1 is SNHLY and CDR2 is FYNNEI in the germline V gene.

Points on this clone: This sample includes further DNA sequences coding for the same CDR3. CDR3 amino acids: CASSLQGNTDTQYF. In DNA, the CDR3 is TGCGCCAGCAGCTTACAGGGGAATACAGATACGCAGTATTTT. The chain has TRBV5-1 and TRBJ2-3; TRBD1 aligns across 7 bases. The CDR3 extends over 14 amino acids. V dropped 2 bases and J dropped 3; count of bases not matched to a gene: 3. CDR1 SGHRS and CDR2 YFSETQ come from the germline V gene.

The gene calls are TRBV19 and TRBJ1-3; TRBD1 might be the D (6 bases). Trimming removed 5 bases from V and 0 bases from J, with 14 bases in between. This CDR3 contains 16 residues. The V gene's germline CDR1 is LNHDA and CDR2 SQIVND (reference sequence). This CDR3 reads CASSYPGQLSGNTIYF. The CDR3 coding sequence is TGTGCCAGTAGTTATCCGGGACAACTCTCTGGAAACACCATATATTTT. Full variable domain (outside the CDR3, taken from reference TRBV19 and TRBJ1-3): DGGITQSPKYLFRKEGQNVTLSCEQNLNHDAMYWYRQDPGQGLRLIYYSQIVNDFQKGDIAEGYSVSREKKESFPLTVTSAQKNPTAFYLCASSYPGQLSGNTIYFGEGSWLTVV.

The chain has TRBV5-6 and TRBJ2-7; TRBD2 agrees at 9 bases. CDR1 is SGHDT and CDR2 is YYEEEE in the germline V gene. This CDR3 region has 14 residues. The ends lost 6 bases at V and 3 bases at J; junction bases unmatched: 7. The CDR3 DNA reads TGTGCCAGCACCCGAGCGGGGGGCGGCTACGAGCAGTACTTC. Protein: CASTRAGGGYEQYF.

The rearrangement joins TRBV4-1 to TRBJ2-7; TRBD1 aligns across 10 bases. The germline gives CDR1 MGHRA, CDR2 YSYEKL. The J segment lost 7 bases and the V segment lost 0 bases, leaving 6 bases of the junction unmatched. This CDR3 is built from 15 residues. Here the CDR3 DNA reads TGCGCCAGCAGCCAAGATGGGACAGGGGCTCGGGAGCAGTACTTC. Translation gives CASSQDGTGAREQYF.

This chain connects TRBV6-1 to TRBJ1-2; D is ambiguous. Looked up from germline, CDR1 is MNHNS and CDR2 is SASEGT. The V end lost 0 bases, the J end lost 6 bases, and 8 bases lay between the germline ends. CDR3 length: 13 amino acids. In DNA, the CDR3 is TGTGCCAGCAGTGAAGCAGGACGGGATGGCTACACCTTC. Protein sequence: CASSEAGRDGYTF.

CDR3 DNA sequence: TGTGCCAGCAGGCTAGCGGGGGGCGACACCGGGGAGCTGTTTTTT. It encodes CASRLAGGDTGELFF. This chain links TRBV6-6 with TRBJ2-2, with TRBD2 identical over 11 bases. CDR3 length: 15 residues. V shed 6 bases, J shed 3 bases, and the junction held 3 bases outside the gene matches. Germline values: CDR1 MNHNY, CDR2 SVGAGI (reference sequence).